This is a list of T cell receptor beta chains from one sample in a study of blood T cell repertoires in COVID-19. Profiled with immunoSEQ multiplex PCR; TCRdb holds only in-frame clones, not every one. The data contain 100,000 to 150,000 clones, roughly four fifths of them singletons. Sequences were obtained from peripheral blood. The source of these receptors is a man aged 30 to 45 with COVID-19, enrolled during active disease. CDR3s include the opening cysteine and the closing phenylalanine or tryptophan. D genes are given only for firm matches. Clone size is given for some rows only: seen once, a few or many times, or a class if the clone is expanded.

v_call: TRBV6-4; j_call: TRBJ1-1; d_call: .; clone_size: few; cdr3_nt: TGTGCCAGCAGTGAGTGGTTATCGGTTCGGACTGAAGCTTTCTTT; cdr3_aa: CASSEWLSVRTEAFF
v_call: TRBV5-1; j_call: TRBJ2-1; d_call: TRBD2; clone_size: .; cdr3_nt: TGCGCCAGCAGCTTGGCCATTAGCGGGAGGGCCGTATGGAATGAGCAGTTCTTC; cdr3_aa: CASSLAISGRAVWNEQFF
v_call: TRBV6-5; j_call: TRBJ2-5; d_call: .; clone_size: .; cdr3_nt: TGTGCCAGCAGTCCCCTCCTAGAGACCCAGTACTTC; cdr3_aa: CASSPLLETQYF
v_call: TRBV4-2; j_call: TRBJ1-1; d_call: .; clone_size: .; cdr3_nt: TGTGCCAGCAGCCAAGAAGAGGTTATGAACACTGAAGCTTTCTTT; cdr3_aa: CASSQEEVMNTEAFF
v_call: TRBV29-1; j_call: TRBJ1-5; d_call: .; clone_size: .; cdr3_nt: TGCAGCGTCATAACCGGCAGGGAAGCGAATCAGCCCCAGCATTTT; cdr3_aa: CSVITGREANQPQHF
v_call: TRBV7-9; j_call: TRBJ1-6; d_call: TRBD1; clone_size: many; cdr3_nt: TGTGCCAGCAGCTTGGATGGGACAGGGGATTCACCCCTCCACTTT; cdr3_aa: CASSLDGTGDSPLHF
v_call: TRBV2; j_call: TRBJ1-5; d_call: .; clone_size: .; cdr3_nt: TGTGCCAGCAGCCCGTGGAGGGCAGGTTTTAATCAGCCCCAGCATTTT; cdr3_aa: CASSPWRAGFNQPQHF
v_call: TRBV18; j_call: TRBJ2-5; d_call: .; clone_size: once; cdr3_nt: TGTGCCAGCTCACCACAGCAGGGCATGGGCGAGACCCAGTACTTC; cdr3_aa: CASSPQQGMGETQYF
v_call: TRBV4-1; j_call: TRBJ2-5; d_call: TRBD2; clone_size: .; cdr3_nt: TGCGCCAGCAGCCAAGAAAGCGGGAGCGAGACCCAGTACTTC; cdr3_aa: CASSQESGSETQYF
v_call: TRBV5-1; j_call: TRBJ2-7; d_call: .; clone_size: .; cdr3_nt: TGCGCCAGCAGCTTGACAGGAGTGACCTACGAGCAGTACTTC; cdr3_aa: CASSLTGVTYEQYF
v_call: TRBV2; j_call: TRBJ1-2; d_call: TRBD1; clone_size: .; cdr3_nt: TGTGCCAGCAGCGACAGGGGGATTTACTATGGCTACACCTTC; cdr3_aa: CASSDRGIYYGYTF
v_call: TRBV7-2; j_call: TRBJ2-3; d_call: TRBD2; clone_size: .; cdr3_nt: TGTGCCAGCAGTTGGGGGGGGAGAAGCACAGATACGCAGTATTTT; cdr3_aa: CASSWGGRSTDTQYF
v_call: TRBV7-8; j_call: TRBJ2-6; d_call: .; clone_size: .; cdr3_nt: TGTGCCAGCAGCCCTGGCCCAGGGGCGCTCGGGGCCAACGTCCTGACTTTC; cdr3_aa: CASSPGPGALGANVLTF
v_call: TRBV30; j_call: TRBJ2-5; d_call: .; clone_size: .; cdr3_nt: TGTGCCTGGAGTGTATCGCCGAGAGAGACCCAGTACTTC; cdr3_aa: CAWSVSPRETQYF
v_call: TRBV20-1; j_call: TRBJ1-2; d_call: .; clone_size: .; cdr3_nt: TGCAGTGCTCCGCAGGACTATGGCTACACCTTC; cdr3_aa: CSAPQDYGYTF
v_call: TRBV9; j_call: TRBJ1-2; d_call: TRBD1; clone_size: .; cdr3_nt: TGTGCCAGCAGCGAGGGAGGAGGGGGCTTGGGGAGCTATGGCTACACCTTC; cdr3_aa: CASSEGGGGLGSYGYTF
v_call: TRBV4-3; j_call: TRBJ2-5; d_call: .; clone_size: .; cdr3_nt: TGCGCCAGCAGCCAAGAGTCCGGGGAGTCCCAAGAGACCCAGTACTTC; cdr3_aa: CASSQESGESQETQYF
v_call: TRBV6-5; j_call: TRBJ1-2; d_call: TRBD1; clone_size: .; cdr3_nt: TGTGCCAGCAGAGCAGGGGGCTCGGGTGGCTACACCTTC; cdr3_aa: CASRAGGSGGYTF
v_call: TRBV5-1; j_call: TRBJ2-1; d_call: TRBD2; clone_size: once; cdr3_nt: TGCGCCAGCAGCCCCGGACTAGTGGCGAGGAATGAGCAGTTCTTC; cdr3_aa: CASSPGLVARNEQFF
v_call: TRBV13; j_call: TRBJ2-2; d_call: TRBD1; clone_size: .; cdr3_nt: TGTGCCAGCAGCTTAATGATGACAGGGGGAGGCGGGGAGCTGTTTTTT; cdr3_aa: CASSLMMTGGGGELFF
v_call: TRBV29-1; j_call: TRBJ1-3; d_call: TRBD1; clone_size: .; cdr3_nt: TGCAGCGCCTTGGACAGGGGAAGAAACACCATATATTTT; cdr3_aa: CSALDRGRNTIYF
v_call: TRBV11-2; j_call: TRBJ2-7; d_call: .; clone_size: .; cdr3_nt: TGTGCCAGCAGCTCACACCAGGGTAGATACGAGCAGTACTTC; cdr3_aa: CASSSHQGRYEQYF
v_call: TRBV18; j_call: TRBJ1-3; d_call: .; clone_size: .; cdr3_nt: TGTGCCAGCTCACCAAGCGCGCGGGGGCCCGGAAACACCATATATTTT; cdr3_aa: CASSPSARGPGNTIYF
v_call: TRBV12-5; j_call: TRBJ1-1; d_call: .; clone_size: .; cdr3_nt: TGTGCTAGTCGATTGGGTGGATCTGAGGCTGAAGCTTTCTTT; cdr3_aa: CASRLGGSEAEAFF
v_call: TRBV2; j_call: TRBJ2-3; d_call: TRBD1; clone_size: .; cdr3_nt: TGTGCCAGCAGGTCACAGGGGCAGACGCAGTATTTT; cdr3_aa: CASRSQGQTQYF
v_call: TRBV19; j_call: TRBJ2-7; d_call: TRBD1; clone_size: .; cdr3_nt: TGTGCCAGTAGACCGACAGGGGGCTCTTTCTACGAGCAGTACTTC; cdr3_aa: CASRPTGGSFYEQYF
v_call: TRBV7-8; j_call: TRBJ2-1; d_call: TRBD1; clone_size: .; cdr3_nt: TGTGCCAGCAGCTTGGCCGGGACAGGGGGCTACAATGAGCAGTTCTTC; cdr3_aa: CASSLAGTGGYNEQFF
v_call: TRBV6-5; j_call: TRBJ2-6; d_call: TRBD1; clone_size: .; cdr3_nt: TGTGCCAGCAGCATGGACAGGGCTGGGGCCAACGTCCTGACTTTC; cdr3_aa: CASSMDRAGANVLTF
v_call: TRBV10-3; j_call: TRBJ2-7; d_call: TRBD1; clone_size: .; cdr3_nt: TGTGCCATCAGTTCTGACAGGGGGCTTTTTGAGCAGTACTTC; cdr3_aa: CAISSDRGLFEQYF
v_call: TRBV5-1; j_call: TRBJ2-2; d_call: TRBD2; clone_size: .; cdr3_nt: TGCGCCAGCAGCTTAGGACTAGCGAACACCGGGGAGCTGTTTTTT; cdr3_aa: CASSLGLANTGELFF
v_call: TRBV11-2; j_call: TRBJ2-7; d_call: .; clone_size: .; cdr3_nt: TGTGCCAGCAGCGTCAGCTACGAGCAGTACTTC; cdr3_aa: CASSVSYEQYF
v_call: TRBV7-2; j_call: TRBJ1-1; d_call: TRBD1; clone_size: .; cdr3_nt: TGTGCCAGCAGCTTGCGGACAGGGGAGACTGAAGCTTTCTTT; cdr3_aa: CASSLRTGETEAFF
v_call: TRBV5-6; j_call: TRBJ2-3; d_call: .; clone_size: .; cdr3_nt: TGTGCCAGCAGCTTGAAGGTCGGGGGGCCAAGCACAGATACGCAGTATTTT; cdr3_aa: CASSLKVGGPSTDTQYF
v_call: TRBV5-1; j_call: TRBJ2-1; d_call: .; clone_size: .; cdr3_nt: TGCGCCAGCAGCCTGGACTTGTCCTACAATGAGCAGTTCTTC; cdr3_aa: CASSLDLSYNEQFF
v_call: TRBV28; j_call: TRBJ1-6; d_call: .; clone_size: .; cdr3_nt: TGTGCCAGCAGTTTAGTGCAGGGTTATAATTCACCCCTCCACTTT; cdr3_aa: CASSLVQGYNSPLHF
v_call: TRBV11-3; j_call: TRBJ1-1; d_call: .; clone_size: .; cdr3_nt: TGTGCCAGCAGCTTCTCTAGTGAAGCTTTCTTT; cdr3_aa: CASSFSSEAFF
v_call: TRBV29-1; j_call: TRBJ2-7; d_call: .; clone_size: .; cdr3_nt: TGCAGCGTTTCATTTTTTTACGAGCAGTACTTC; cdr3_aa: CSVSFFYEQYF